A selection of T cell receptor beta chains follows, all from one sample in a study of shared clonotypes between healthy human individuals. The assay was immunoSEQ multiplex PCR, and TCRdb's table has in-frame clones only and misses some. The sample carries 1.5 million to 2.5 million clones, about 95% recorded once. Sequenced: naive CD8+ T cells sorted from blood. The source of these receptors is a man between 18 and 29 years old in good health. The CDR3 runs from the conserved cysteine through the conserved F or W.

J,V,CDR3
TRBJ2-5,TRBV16,CASSPGGWGTQYF
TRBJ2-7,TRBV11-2,CASSPGLAGGSYEQYF
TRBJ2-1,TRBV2,CASSEREGRREQFF
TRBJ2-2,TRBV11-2,CASSLEGGPNTGELFF
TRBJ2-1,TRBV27,CASSLLAGGPSYNEQFF
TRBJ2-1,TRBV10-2,CASSPGYNEQFF
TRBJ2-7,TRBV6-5,CASSLAGLPYEQYF
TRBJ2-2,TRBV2,CASSEAGPSWNTGELFF
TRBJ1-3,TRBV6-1,CASSARGQSGNTIYF
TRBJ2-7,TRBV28,CASSTRGQGSEQYF
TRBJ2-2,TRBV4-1,CASSQETGGATGELFF
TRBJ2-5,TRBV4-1,CASSQVPFGVGETQYF
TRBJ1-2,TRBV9,CASKSDQGDGYTF
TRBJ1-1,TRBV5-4,CASSLQGGPEAFF
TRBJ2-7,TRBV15,CATSRASGTYEQYF
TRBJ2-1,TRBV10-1,CASSESSGYNEQFF